This entry lists 17 T cell receptor beta chains sequenced from one sample in a study of CD8 T cells in ankylosing spondylitis. In TCRdb, the 5' RACE reads were re-called with MiXCR into one record per CDR3 protein. This sample has 250,000 to 300,000 distinct CDR3 sequences, with 15% to 20% found just once. Sequences were obtained from blood, either unsorted or a sorted T cell fraction (not recorded which). These receptors were collected from a male donor with ankylosing spondylitis or in good health (not recorded which).

This clonotype appeared a few times. The chain joins TRBV14 to TRBJ2-5; a possible D gene is TRBD2 (6 bases). The CDR3 is 14 residues long. Germline values: CDR1 SGHDN, CDR2 FVKESK. Trimming removed 1 base at V and 1 base at J, with 7 bases between. CDR3 coding DNA: TGTGCCAGCAGCCAAGCTAGCGTCCAAGAGACCCAGTACTTC. Its protein is CASSQASVQETQYF. Together with reference TRBV14 and TRBJ2-5, the CDR3 gives the full variable domain: EAGVTQFPSHSVIEKGQTVTLRCDPISGHDNLYWYRRVMGKEIKFLLHFVKESKQDESGMPNNRFLAERTGGTYSTLKVQPAELEDSGVYFCASSQASVQETQYFGPGTRLLVL.

This clonotype was counted at least ten times. The rearrangement uses TRBV27 and TRBJ2-3; 8 positions agree with TRBD2. CDR3 length: 15 residues. The germline gives CDR1 MNHEY, CDR2 SMNVEV (reference sequence). J was trimmed by 3 bases and V by 2 bases; bases with no gene match: 4. Written as DNA, the CDR3 is TGTGCCAGCAGTTTAAGGGGACTAGAAACAGATACGCAGTATTTT. Translating gives CASSLRGLETDTQYF.

On this clonotype: This may come from a read error, since a much larger clone is one base off. This chain links TRBV10-3 with TRBJ2-7; the D gene is possibly TRBD1 (6 bases). The CDR3 sequence is 13 residues long. V was clipped by 10 bases and J by 5 bases, with 18 bases between them. Per germline, CDR1 ENHRY and CDR2 SYGVKD. The CDR3 nucleotides are TGTGCCACCCGGGACACTCAACCTCACGAGCAGTACTTC. Residues: CATRDTQPHEQYF.

The chain is built from TRBV27 and TRBJ2-3, with 7 bases fitting TRBD2. The CDR3 loop spans 14 amino acids. Trimming at V came to 4 bases and at J to 2 bases, leaving 3 bases not matched to a gene. CDR1 and CDR2 (germline): MNHEY, SMNVEV (reference sequence). CDR3 nucleotides: TGTGCCAGCAGTTATCTAGCGGACACAGATACGCAGTATTTT. Protein product: CASSYLADTDTQYF.

Only one count was recorded for this clonotype. The chain links TRBV19 to TRBJ2-1; 13 nucleotides align to TRBD2. The CDR3 sequence is 15 residues long. V lost 1 base, J lost 9 bases, and 3 bases stayed unmatched. Germline CDR1 and CDR2: LNHDA and SQIVND (reference sequence). CDR3 loop: CASSIGLAGGFEQFF. The CDR3 coding sequence is TGTGCCAGTAGTATAGGACTAGCGGGAGGTTTTGAGCAGTTCTTC.

J is TRBJ2-2 and V is TRBV12-3 or TRBV12-4, with 9 bases identical to TRBD2. CDR3 length: 16 amino acids. V lost 1 base to trimming and J lost 3 bases; unmatched junction nucleotides: 3. The chain's CDR3 is CASSLDRLADTGELFF. The CDR3 DNA reads as TGTGCCAGCAGTTTAGACCGACTAGCGGACACCGGGGAGCTGTTTTTT.

The chain has TRBV20-1 and TRBJ2-7; 8 nucleotides agree with TRBD2. The V segment lost 3 bases and the J segment 4 bases; nucleotides outside the gene matches: 8. Germline V gene data show CDR1 as DFQATT and CDR2 as SNEGSKA (reference sequence). There are 14 residues in the CDR3. CDR3: CSASGSSGSYEQYF. The CDR3 DNA reads as TGCAGTGCTAGCGGCTCTAGCGGGTCGTACGAGCAGTACTTC.

The chain joins TRBV11-3 to TRBJ2-1, with a tentative D call TRBD1 (6 bases). The CDR3 sequence is 12 residues long. The V and J ends lost 5 bases and 8 bases respectively, with 10 bases between them. Germline V CDR1 and CDR2: SGHNT, YENEEA. The CDR3 nucleotides read TGTGCCAGCAGCCAGGGGAGCCATGAGCAGTTCTTC. It codes for CASSQGSHEQFF.

The genes are TRBV29-1 and TRBJ2-7; possible D gene TRBD2, 6 bases. Germline V gene data show CDR1 as SQVTM and CDR2 as ANQGSEA. This CDR3 region has 13 residues. V was shortened by 3 bases and J by 0 bases, with 9 bases between the two germline ends. The CDR3 spells CSVEEGNSYEQYF. For the CDR3, the DNA is TGCAGCGTTGAGGAGGGGAACTCCTACGAGCAGTACTTC.

V is TRBV4-1 and J is TRBJ1-5; maybe TRBD1 (5 bases). CDR1 is MGHRA and CDR2 is YSYEKL in the germline V gene. V was shortened by 0 bases and J by 4 bases, with 16 bases between the two germline ends. The CDR3 has 17 amino acids. Written as DNA, the CDR3 is TGCGCCAGCAGCCAAGATGGTGGAGGGGCCGGGAATCAGCCCCAGCATTTT. Its translation: CASSQDGGGAGNQPQHF.

The chain couples TRBV2 to TRBJ2-1; D gene uncertain. The CDR3 loop spans 12 amino acids. V was pared by 8 bases and J by 5 bases, with 10 bases between. CDR1 is SNHLY, CDR2 FYNNEI, per germline. The CDR3 bases are TGTGCCAGCGGTTCGGATAACAATGAGCAGTTCTTC. Its translation: CASGSDNNEQFF.

This clonotype was recorded a few times. The chain recombines TRBV4-1 with TRBJ2-2; 9 nucleotides line up with TRBD1. The CDR3 sequence is 18 residues long. Germline V CDR1 and CDR2: MGHRA, YSYEKL. V gave up 4 bases and J gave up 4 bases; unmatched junction bases: 13. CDR3 in DNA: TGCGCCAGCAGCCGAGTTGCCGGGACAGGGTTAGGCACCGGGGAGCTGTTTTTT. It specifies CASSRVAGTGLGTGELFF.

This clonotype was counted a few times. The chain recombines TRBV5-1 with TRBJ2-5; 10 bases match TRBD2. Germline values: CDR1 SGHRS, CDR2 YFSETQ. The length of the CDR3 is 16 residues. The V and J ends lost 4 bases and 9 bases, in that order; junction bases with no gene match: 15. DNA for the CDR3: TGCGCCAGCAGCCTACGGACTAGCGGTGGCCTCTCGTCCCAGTACTTC. Its translation is CASSLRTSGGLSSQYF. Combining the CDR3 with reference TRBV5-1 and TRBJ2-5 gives the whole variable domain KAGVTQTPRYLIKTRGQQVTLSCSPISGHRSVSWYQQTPGQGLQFLFEYFSETQRNKGNFPGRFSGRQFSNSRSEMNVSTLELGDSALYLCASSLRTSGGLSSQYFGPGTRLLVL.

This clonotype was observed a few times. V gene TRBV6-2 or TRBV6-3 combines with J gene TRBJ2-7, with D unclear. Germline CDR1 MNHEY, CDR2 SVGEGT. The V end lost 10 bases, the J end lost 3 bases, and 10 bases lay between the germline ends. CDR3 length: 11 amino acids. The CDR3 here is CATVSFYEQYF. CDR3 coding DNA: TGTGCCACCGTATCCTTCTACGAGCAGTACTTC.

The J gene is TRBJ2-1, the V gene TRBV7-2, with TRBD1 matching 9 bases. With 7 bases clipped from V and 9 bases from J, the junction kept 10 bases outside the gene matches. Germline V gives CDR1 SGHTA, CDR2 FQGNSA. The CDR3 totals 14 residues. The chain's CDR3 is CASTLWTGDAEQFF. The DNA of the CDR3 is TGTGCCAGCACCCTCTGGACAGGGGATGCTGAGCAGTTCTTC.

This clonotype was counted a few times. The rearrangement joins TRBV19 to TRBJ2-5; D is perhaps TRBD1 or TRBD2 (5 bases each). Germline V gene data show CDR1 as LNHDA and CDR2 as SQIVND (reference sequence). The CDR3 contains 14 residues. V was shortened by 3 bases and J by 3 bases, with 11 bases between the two germline ends. CDR3 loop: CASSIRGSKETQYF. The CDR3 DNA sequence: TGTGCCAGTAGTATCCGGGGCAGCAAAGAGACCCAGTACTTC.

The chain couples TRBV12-3 or TRBV12-4 to TRBJ1-2; 7 nucleotides match TRBD1. The CDR3 loop spans 12 amino acids. Unmatched junction bases numbered 3, after V lost 6 bases and J lost 5 bases. The CDR3 nucleotides read TGTGCCAGCAGAACAGGGGTGTATGGCTACACCTTC. Protein: CASRTGVYGYTF.